A selection of T cell receptor beta chains follows, all from one sample in a study of radiotherapy plus CTLA-4 blockade in lung cancer. Generated by immunoSEQ multiplex PCR, the TCRdb table keeps only in-frame clones and is missing some. The table records about 12,000 clones, about 80% of them present only once. The sample in question was peripheral blood, obtained from a patient treated with radiotherapy plus ipilimumab. The receptors originated from a human donor with non-small cell lung cancer that progressed on radiotherapy plus ipilimumab. Both conserved end residues are part of each CDR3. Each record gives: clone size, J gene, D gene, V gene, CDR3 DNA, CDR3 protein. A D gene is named only where the DNA matches it firmly. Not all rows give a size; the values are once, few, many and, for expanded clones, a class.

NA | TRBJ2-3 | NA | TRBV7-6 | TGTGCCAGCAGCTTAGAGGGGGACTGGGAAAGCACAGATACGCAGTATTTT | CASSLEGDWESTDTQYF
NA | TRBJ2-7 | TRBD1 | TRBV9 | TGTGCCAGCAGCGTAGAGGACAGGGGGCACTACGAGCAGTACTTC | CASSVEDRGHYEQYF
NA | TRBJ1-4 | TRBD1 | TRBV2 | TGTGCCAGCAGCGAGTGGACAGGAAAAAATGAAAAACTGTTTTTT | CASSEWTGKNEKLFF
NA | TRBJ2-7 | TRBD2 | TRBV7-2 | TGTGCCAGCAGCTTCGATGCGGGGGTTGAGCAGTACTTC | CASSFDAGVEQYF
few | TRBJ1-1 | NA | TRBV7-9 | TGTGCCAGCAGCGGTGGGACAACGAACACTGAAGCTTTCTTT | CASSGGTTNTEAFF
NA | TRBJ1-1 | NA | TRBV29-1 | TGCAGCGTTGAAGTATACGGGGATCCCACTGAAGCTTTCTTT | CSVEVYGDPTEAFF
NA | TRBJ2-7 | TRBD2 | TRBV11-2 | TGTGCCAGCACCCCGGGACTAGCAGCCTACGAGCAGTACTTC | CASTPGLAAYEQYF
NA | TRBJ2-3 | NA | TRBV7-3 | TGTGCCAGCAGCTTAACCTACTCCTCCGGGGCCTCAAGTACGCAGTATTTT | CASSLTYSSGASSTQYF
NA | TRBJ1-2 | NA | TRBV4-1 | TGCGCCAGCAGCTATTTAACAAGACCCGGTTTCTTTGTCTTCTATGGCTACACCTTC | CASSYLTRPGFFVFYGYTF
few | TRBJ1-2 | NA | TRBV11-2 | TGTGCCAGCAGCCCCGGGCCCCGCAGGGCTGGCTACACCTTC | CASSPGPRRAGYTF
NA | TRBJ1-2 | NA | TRBV6-4 | TGTGCCAGCAGTCATCGGAGCTACTATGGCTACACCTTC | CASSHRSYYGYTF
NA | TRBJ2-3 | TRBD1 | TRBV27 | TGTGCCAGCAGCCGACAGGGGACCACAGATACGCAGTATTTT | CASSRQGTTDTQYF
NA | TRBJ2-7 | NA | TRBV10-2 | TGCGCCAGCAGTGAAGGACGAAGCTACGAGCAGTACTTC | CASSEGRSYEQYF
once | TRBJ2-6 | TRBD1 | TRBV9 | TGTGCCAGCAGCGAGCCGACAGGGGGCGCGGATGGGGCCAACGTCCTGACTTTC | CASSEPTGGADGANVLTF
once | TRBJ2-3 | NA | TRBV7-8 | TGTGCCAGCAGCTTGGCTGGGGGACTCTACACAGATACGCAGTATTTT | CASSLAGGLYTDTQYF
NA | TRBJ2-1 | NA | TRBV7-3 | TGTGCCAGCAGCTTGGGCGGGATCTCCTACAATGAGCAGTTCTTC | CASSLGGISYNEQFF
NA | TRBJ1-1 | NA | TRBV27 | TGTGCCAGCAGTCTAAGTACAGCGAGCACTGAAGCTTTCTTT | CASSLSTASTEAFF
NA | TRBJ2-3 | NA | TRBV15 | TGTGCCACCAGCTTTCAGGGGGATACGCAGTATTTT | CATSFQGDTQYF
NA | TRBJ1-4 | TRBD1 | TRBV2 | TGTGCCAGCAGTGTTTCAGGGGGCAGCGAAAAACTGTTTTTT | CASSVSGGSEKLFF
once | TRBJ2-1 | NA | TRBV29-1 | TGCAGCGTTGAAGACTCACAGGAGCATGGGTTCTTC | CSVEDSQEHGFF
NA | TRBJ2-3 | TRBD2 | TRBV18 | TGTGCCAGCTCACCCTCCGGACTAGCGGGGCCAGATACGCAGTATTTT | CASSPSGLAGPDTQYF
NA | TRBJ2-1 | NA | TRBV10-2 | TGCGCCAGCAGCTGGGCGGAAAATGAGCAGTTCTTC | CASSWAENEQFF
NA | TRBJ1-5 | TRBD1 | TRBV27 | TGTGCCAGCAGGGAGGGACAGATTAGCAATCAGCCCCAGCATTTT | CASREGQISNQPQHF
NA | TRBJ1-3 | NA | TRBV9 | TGTGCCAGCAGCAGGGGTTCTGGAAACACCATATATTTT | CASSRGSGNTIYF
NA | TRBJ2-4 | TRBD1 | TRBV5-6 | TGTGCCAGCAGTGCAAGACAGGGCGCCAAAAACATTCAGTACTTC | CASSARQGAKNIQYF
NA | TRBJ2-3 | NA | TRBV7-2 | TGTGCCAGCAGCCCCCTTTGGAACACAGATACGCAGTATTTT | CASSPLWNTDTQYF
NA | TRBJ2-4 | TRBD1 | TRBV18 | TGTGCCAGCTCACCAGGACAGGGGGGGGCTTTAGCCAAAAACATTCAGTACTTC | CASSPGQGGALAKNIQYF
NA | TRBJ2-1 | TRBD2 | TRBV4-1 | TGCGCCAGCAGCCAAGATGGGAGCGGGGGGCCCAATGAGCAGTTCTTC | CASSQDGSGGPNEQFF
NA | TRBJ2-1 | NA | TRBV6-6 | TGTGCCAGCAGTTACTCCCCGGGGAGCTCCTACAATGAGCAGTTCTTC | CASSYSPGSSYNEQFF
NA | TRBJ1-5 | NA | TRBV9 | TGTGCCAGCAGGGAGGGGATCATTAGCAATCAGCCCCAGCATTTT | CASREGIISNQPQHF
NA | TRBJ1-1 | NA | TRBV4-2 | TGTGCCAGCAGCCAAGACCCGAGGGGGGAGCAGGCTTTCTTT | CASSQDPRGEQAFF
NA | TRBJ1-4 | NA | TRBV6-1 | TGTGCCAGCGCATTCGGGACAAATGAAAAACTGTTTTTT | CASAFGTNEKLFF
few | TRBJ2-7 | NA | TRBV27 | TGTGCCAGCCGTTCGACCGGACAGCGGGTCTACGAGCAGTACTTC | CASRSTGQRVYEQYF
few | TRBJ2-2 | NA | TRBV11-3 | TGTGCCAGCAGCTTTTGGGGACCGCCGAACACCGGGGAGCTGTTTTTT | CASSFWGPPNTGELFF
once | TRBJ2-7 | TRBD2 | TRBV11-2 | TGTGCCAGCACCCCGGGACTAGCAGCCTACGAGCAGTACTTC | CASTPGLAAYEQYF
NA | TRBJ1-4 | TRBD1 | TRBV18 | TGTGCCAGCTCAATCGGACAGGGGACAACAACTAATGAAAAACTGTTTTTT | CASSIGQGTTTNEKLFF
NA | TRBJ1-3 | NA | TRBV7-2 | TGTGCCAGCAGCTTAGCCCGTGGAAACACCATATATTTT | CASSLARGNTIYF
NA | TRBJ1-1 | NA | TRBV29-1 | TGCAGCGTTGAAGTTAGTAATTCGGGGACTGAAGCTTTCTTT | CSVEVSNSGTEAFF
NA | TRBJ1-6 | TRBD1 | TRBV7-8 | TGTGCCAGCAAATCAGGGGGCCCCTCTAATTCACCCCTCCACTTT | CASKSGGPSNSPLHF
NA | TRBJ2-5 | TRBD1 | TRBV2 | TGTGCCAGCAGGCACCGGGACAGGGTTGACGAGACCCAGTACTTC | CASRHRDRVDETQYF
NA | TRBJ2-7 | TRBD1 | TRBV5-1 | TGCGCCAGCAGCGGTACAGGGGGGCCGAGCTCCTACGAGCAGTACTTC | CASSGTGGPSSYEQYF
NA | TRBJ2-1 | NA | TRBV9 | TGTGCCAGCAGCGTAGCTACTGGGTATGAGCAGTTCTTC | CASSVATGYEQFF
NA | TRBJ2-7 | NA | TRBV9 | TGTGCCAGCAGCGTCTCAGGGTCACACTACGAGCAGTACTTC | CASSVSGSHYEQYF
NA | TRBJ2-5 | TRBD1 | TRBV7-4 | TGTGCCAGCAGCTTAGTGCACCGGGACAGTCAAGAGACCCAGTACTTC | CASSLVHRDSQETQYF
once | TRBJ1-5 | NA | TRBV28 | TGTGCCAGCAGGGATCGGGGGGGGGCGGGCAATCAGCCCCAGCATTTT | CASRDRGGAGNQPQHF
NA | TRBJ2-3 | TRBD1 | TRBV15 | TGTGCCACCAGCAGACCCGGGACAGGGCGCGCAGATACGCAGTATTTT | CATSRPGTGRADTQYF
NA | TRBJ2-5 | NA | TRBV6-1 | TGTGCCAGCAGTGAAGCGCTCAGGGGAAGTCTTCGGACCCAGTACTTC | CASSEALRGSLRTQYF
NA | TRBJ1-1 | NA | TRBV5-1 | TGCGCCAGCAGGTTTGTGCAAGGGGTAGATACTGAAGCTTTCTTT | CASRFVQGVDTEAFF
NA | TRBJ2-2 | NA | TRBV16 | TGTGCCAGCAGCGATACGGGCCCTCACCGGGAGCTGTTTTTT | CASSDTGPHRELFF
NA | TRBJ2-3 | TRBD2 | TRBV7-6 | TGTGCCAGCAGCTCCTACCTAGCGGGGGGGACAGATACGCAGTATTTT | CASSSYLAGGTDTQYF
NA | TRBJ1-2 | TRBD1 | TRBV6-1 | TGTGCCAGCTCCCGGGACAGGGTATATGGCTACACCTTC | CASSRDRVYGYTF
NA | TRBJ2-1 | TRBD2 | TRBV2 | TGTGCCAGCAAGGCGGGGGTAATTGGTGAGCAGTTCTTC | CASKAGVIGEQFF
NA | TRBJ2-7 | NA | TRBV27 | TGTGCCAGCAGCCGGGCCGGGACACCCGACGAGGAGTTC | CASSRAGTPDEEF